What follows is one T cell receptor (beta chain) and its context. Its antigen is still unknown. This entry is derived from a study of T cell responses to AZD1222 COVID-19 vaccine. General observations from the study: The repertoires were collected only after the peak T cell response. The donor group comprised mostly white British people and more females; the analysis possibly underestimated clonal diversity.

TCRdb's copy holds only in-frame clones and misses some; the assay was immunoSEQ multiplex PCR. The table lists 90,000 to 120,000 clones, about 92% of them singletons. Trimming took 4 bases from V and 2 from J; bases not matched to a gene: 4. Germline CDR1 is KGHSH and CDR2 is LQKENI. CDR3 length: 15 amino acids. Sequenced material: peripheral blood, taken on day 0 of MenACWY control vaccination. The rearrangement joins TRBV18 to TRBJ1-2, with 10 positions matching TRBD1. The receptor comes from an adult in good health. The CDR3 reads CASSRPDRGNYGYTF. In nucleotides, the CDR3 is TGTGCCAGCTCACGACCGGACAGGGGGAACTATGGCTACACCTTC.